These T cell receptor beta chains were read from a single sample in a study of T-cell reconstitution after alpha-beta-depleted transplantation in children. In TCRdb, the PCR reads were re-called with MiXCR into one record per CDR3 protein. The sample gives about 270,000 distinct CDR3 sequences, 9.5% to 10% of which show up once; 10% is in the top ten. This specimen was PBMCs from the stem cell graft donor, taken from the stem cell graft. Every receptor here comes from a human donor who donated a stem cell graft to a child with SCID. Both conserved end residues are part of each CDR3. The D gene is left open where the match is weak. Clone size is not always given. Where it is, it says once, few, many or a class for expanded clones.

>many|-|TRBV5-1|TRBJ2-3
TGCGCCAGCAGCTTGTTACACGTCGCCGATACGCAGTATTTT
CASSLLHVADTQYF
>few|TRBD1|TRBV9|TRBJ1-6
TGTGCCAGCAGCTCAACAGGGGGCTCTAGCTCACCCCTCCACTTT
CASSSTGGSSSPLHF
>-|-|TRBV2|TRBJ2-1
TGTGCCAGCAGTGAAGATCTTCGGGGGCGGACGTCCTACAATGAGGAGTTCTTC
CASSEDLRGRTSYNEEFF
>few|-|TRBV12-3/TRBV12-4|TRBJ1-2
TGTGCCAGCAGTTTAGGATGGGCCAGGGCCTACTATGGCTACACCTTC
CASSLGWARAYYGYTF
>-|-|TRBV12-3/TRBV12-4|TRBJ2-4
TGTGCCAGCAGTGGGAGGGGGGACGTCAAAAACATTCAGTACTTC
CASSGRGDVKNIQYF
>-|-|TRBV12-3/TRBV12-4|TRBJ2-1
TGTGCCAGCAGCCCCCCAATCTCGAGCTCCTACAATGAGCAGTTCTTC
CASSPPISSSYNEQFF
>many|-|TRBV9|TRBJ2-7
TGTGCCAGCAGCGTTCAGGGCTCCAAGAGCGAGCAGTACTTC
CASSVQGSKSEQYF
>-|-|TRBV7-9|TRBJ2-1
TGTGCCAGCAGCTTCAGCCCCTACAATGAGCAGTTCTTC
CASSFSPYNEQFF
>-|-|TRBV20-1|TRBJ1-1
TGCAGTGCTAGAGACATGAACAGTTTCGTGAACACTGAAGCTTTCTTT
CSARDMNSFVNTEAFF
>-|-|TRBV20-1|TRBJ2-3
TGCAGTGCTAGAGATCATTCGGGACTTGACGCAGATACGCAGTATTTT
CSARDHSGLDADTQYF
>few|-|TRBV3-1|TRBJ2-7
TGTGCCAGCAGCCGGACTACCACCTACGAGCAGTACTTC
CASSRTTTYEQYF
>-|TRBD1|TRBV5-6|TRBJ1-5
TGTGCCAGCAGCTTGATGACAGGGATTGGCAATCAGCCCCAGCATTTT
CASSLMTGIGNQPQHF
>few|TRBD1|TRBV20-1|TRBJ1-6
TGCAGTGCTAGACAACCGGGACAGAATAATTCACCCCTCCACTTT
CSARQPGQNNSPLHF
>few|-|TRBV4-2|TRBJ2-7
TGTGCCAGCAGCCAAGGCGAACTAGCCCTCTACGAGCAGTACTTC
CASSQGELALYEQYF
>-|-|TRBV5-5|TRBJ2-7
TGTGCCAGCAGCCTGGGGAGGACAGCTTCCTACGAGCAGTACTTC
CASSLGRTASYEQYF
>-|-|TRBV14|TRBJ1-3
TGTGCCAGCAGCCAAGCCGCAGGAGGAGGAAACACCATATATTTT
CASSQAAGGGNTIYF
>-|-|TRBV10-3|TRBJ1-2
TGTGCCATCAGTGACGTCCCAGGGAGTGGCTACACCTTC
CAISDVPGSGYTF
>many|TRBD1|TRBV5-1|TRBJ1-2
TGCGCCAGCAGCTTGGCCCCGGGACAGGGAATGGGCGGCTACACCTTC
CASSLAPGQGMGGYTF
>-|-|TRBV20-1|TRBJ2-1
TGCAGTGCTAGAGATCCCACCAATGAGCAGTTCTTC
CSARDPTNEQFF
>few|-|TRBV12-3/TRBV12-4|TRBJ2-7
TGTGCCAGCAGTTTAAGCAGTCCCTACGAGCAGTACTTC
CASSLSSPYEQYF
>-|-|TRBV2|TRBJ1-1
TGTGCCAGCAGTGAGGGAACAGGGTTGAACACTGAAGCTTTCTTT
CASSEGTGLNTEAFF
>few|-|TRBV10-3|TRBJ1-1
TGTGCCACCGAGGGGATGAACACTGAAGCTTTCTTT
CATEGMNTEAFF
>-|-|TRBV28|TRBJ1-5
TGTGCCAGCAGCCCATCAGGGTTTCTGCGCAATCAGCCCCAGCATTTT
CASSPSGFLRNQPQHF
>many|-|TRBV29-1|TRBJ2-7
TGCAGCGTTGCTACAGGGGAGGACTACGAGCAGTACTTC
CSVATGEDYEQYF
>few|-|TRBV5-1|TRBJ2-3
TGCGCCAGCAGCTATCAACTAGTGGTAGATACGCAGTATTTT
CASSYQLVVDTQYF
>-|-|TRBV20-1|TRBJ2-7
TGCAGTGCTAGGGAAGACTCTCCCTACGAGCAGTACTTC
CSAREDSPYEQYF
>-|-|TRBV4-2|TRBJ2-1
TGTGCCAGCAGCCCTCGAGTGGCGGGCTATGAGCAGTTCTTC
CASSPRVAGYEQFF
>-|TRBD1|TRBV10-1|TRBJ2-7
TGCGCCAGCGCTCGACAGGGGGGTAACGAGCAGTACTTC
CASARQGGNEQYF
>-|-|TRBV3-1|TRBJ2-3
TGTGCCTGCTCCAAACAGGTCCCAGGGACACATACGCAGTATTTT
CACSKQVPGTHTQYF
>few|-|TRBV7-2|TRBJ2-4
TGTGCCAGCAGCTTGGGACCAGCCAAAAACATTCAGTACTTC
CASSLGPAKNIQYF
>few|TRBD1|TRBV20-1|TRBJ1-5
TGCAGTGCCACTCGGGACAGGGTGAACAATCAGCCCCAGCATTTT
CSATRDRVNNQPQHF
>-|TRBD1|TRBV14|TRBJ2-1
TGTGCCAGCAAACCAAGACAGGGTGGCTACAATGAGCAGTTCTTC
CASKPRQGGYNEQFF
>-|-|TRBV2|TRBJ2-5
TGTGCCACCCAGGTCAACGCGGGGGCACAAGAGACCCAGTACTTC
CATQVNAGAQETQYF
>few|-|TRBV4-1|TRBJ1-1
TGCGCCAGCAGCCGACTGATAGAGAACACTGAAGCTTTCTTT
CASSRLIENTEAFF
>many|TRBD1|TRBV6-5|TRBJ2-5
TGTGCCAGCAGTTCTTCCACAGGGGCCGAGACCCAGTACTTC
CASSSSTGAETQYF
>-|-|TRBV2|TRBJ2-1
TGTGCCAGTAGGATCGGCCCCTTCGACAATGAGCAGTTCTTC
CASRIGPFDNEQFF
>-|TRBD1|TRBV5-7|TRBJ2-3
TGTGCCAGCGGCCCTGGGGACAGTTCTAGCACAGATACGCAGTATTTT
CASGPGDSSSTDTQYF
>few|TRBD1|TRBV5-1|TRBJ2-7
TGCGCCAGCAGCCCCGGGGACAGGTACTCCGAGCAGTACTTC
CASSPGDRYSEQYF
>-|-|TRBV6-1|TRBJ1-1
TGTGCCAGCAGTGCCTGGGACCTGGGGGACACTGAAGCTTTCTTT
CASSAWDLGDTEAFF
>-|TRBD1|TRBV5-1|TRBJ2-2
TGCGCCAGCAGCTTGACAGGGGGTTTAGCGGCCGGGGAGCTGTTTTTT
CASSLTGGLAAGELFF
>few|-|TRBV20-1|TRBJ2-1
TGCAGTGCTAGACCTCTCAGCCACTCCTACAATGAGCAGTTCTTC
CSARPLSHSYNEQFF
>few|-|TRBV5-6|TRBJ2-1
TGTGCCAGCAGCTTGAGTTGGGTGTCGACTGGGGGCAATGAGCAGTTCTTC
CASSLSWVSTGGNEQFF
>few|TRBD1|TRBV15|TRBJ1-6
TGTGCCACCAGCGGTACAGGGGGCTCGAATTCACCCCTCCACTTT
CATSGTGGSNSPLHF
>many|TRBD1|TRBV3-1|TRBJ2-2
TGTGCCAGCAGCCCTACAGGGGGCCCCACCGGGGAGCTGTTTTTT
CASSPTGGPTGELFF
>-|-|TRBV20-1|TRBJ2-2
TGCAGTGCTAGGTCCCCGAACACCGGGGAGCTGTTTTTT
CSARSPNTGELFF